This section outlines one TCR beta chain sequence together with its context. Its cognate antigen is unknown. V lost 0 bases, J lost 1 base, and 5 bases stayed unmatched. This CDR3 has 17 amino acids. CDR1 is LNHNV and CDR2 is YYDKDF in the germline V gene (reference sequence). The sample belongs to a study of PD-L1 blockade in urothelial cancer. Study-wide results and limits: Tumor-linked clones in blood grew more by 3 weeks in durable-benefit patients.

Assay used: immunoSEQ multiplex PCR; TCRdb lists only in-frame clones, some missing. The sample includes about 42,000 clones, over 65% of them seen just once. This rearrangement joins TRBV15 to TRBJ2-1; 8 positions agree with TRBD2. The TCR was taken from a man in his 70s with urothelial cancer. Sequencing was performed on PBMCs, taken around atezolizumab (anti-PD-L1) treatment. The CDR3 DNA sequence: TGTGCCACCAGCAGAGATTGGGCGGGAGGATCCTACAATGAGCAGTTCTTC. Protein: CATSRDWAGGSYNEQFF.